Listed below are T cell receptor beta chains from one sample, sequenced in a study of OX40 agonist ivuxolimab in advanced cancers. Method: immunoSEQ multiplex PCR; TCRdb's copy keeps in-frame clones and lacks some. The sample holds tens of thousands of clones, roughly 84% seen once. Here the sequenced sample was CD4+ or CD8+ T cells sorted from blood, taken in a trial of the OX40 agonist ivuxolimab. These receptors originate from an adult with an advanced solid tumor such as melanoma, head and neck, liver or kidney cancer. The CDR3 runs from the conserved cysteine through the conserved F or W. The D gene is left open where the match is weak. Size tells how often a clone was seen (once, few, many) or the class of an expanded clone, and some rows leave it out.

v_call	d_call	clone_size	j_call	cdr3_aa	cdr3_nt
TRBV19	TRBD2	NA	TRBJ2-2	CASSIDGRARNTGELFF	TGTGCCAGTAGTATAGACGGGAGGGCCAGGAACACCGGGGAGCTGTTTTTT
TRBV12-5	NA	NA	TRBJ2-2	CASGLVGGIVGELFF	TGTGCTAGTGGTTTGGTAGGCGGGATTGTCGGGGAGCTGTTTTTT
TRBV19	TRBD1	NA	TRBJ2-7	CASSGRTGSSYEQYF	TGTGCCAGTAGTGGGCGGACAGGGAGCTCCTACGAGCAGTACTTC
TRBV5-1	NA	NA	TRBJ1-3	CASSFGTSSSGNTIYF	TGCGCCAGCAGCTTTGGGACAAGTAGCTCTGGAAACACCATATATTTT
TRBV27	NA	NA	TRBJ2-7	CASSSRRTYEQYF	TGTGCCAGCAGTTCCCGGCGGACCTACGAGCAGTACTTC
TRBV5-6	TRBD2	NA	TRBJ2-7	CASSFSGTEQYF	TGTGCCAGCAGCTTCAGCGGGACCGAGCAGTACTTC
TRBV7-2	NA	NA	TRBJ1-5	CASSLVGQGNQPQHF	TGTGCCAGCAGCTTAGTCGGTCAGGGTAATCAGCCCCAGCATTTT
TRBV30	TRBD1	NA	TRBJ1-1	CAWSIWGTENTEAFF	TGTGCCTGGAGTATCTGGGGGACAGAGAACACTGAAGCTTTCTTT
TRBV6-6	TRBD1	once	TRBJ1-1	CASSYEGASTEAFF	TGTGCCAGCAGTTACGAGGGGGCGAGCACTGAAGCTTTCTTT
TRBV10-2	NA	NA	TRBJ1-6	CASSDPDGKRAPLHF	TGCGCCAGCAGTGACCCGGACGGAAAGAGAGCACCCCTCCACTTT
TRBV7-8	NA	NA	TRBJ2-2	CASSLRRSNTGELFF	TGTGCCAGCAGCTTACGCAGATCGAACACCGGGGAGCTGTTTTTT
TRBV7-8	NA	NA	TRBJ1-4	CASSLSRATNEKLFF	TGTGCCAGCAGCTTATCAAGGGCGACGAATGAAAAACTGTTTTTT
TRBV7-2	TRBD2	NA	TRBJ2-4	CASSLASGGGNIQYF	TGTGCCAGCAGCTTAGCGTCGGGAGGGGGAAACATTCAGTACTTC
TRBV4-2	NA	NA	TRBJ2-3	CASSPQSEDTQYF	TGTGCCAGCAGCCCCCAGAGCGAGGATACGCAGTATTTT
TRBV27	TRBD2	NA	TRBJ2-7	CASRKLGGDSYEQYF	TGTGCCAGCAGAAAATTGGGGGGGGACTCCTACGAGCAGTACTTC
TRBV29-1	TRBD1	few	TRBJ1-4	CSVELNRGEKLFF	TGCAGCGTTGAACTTAACAGGGGGGAGAAACTGTTTTTT
TRBV6-5	NA	NA	TRBJ1-1	CASSYTPGGRNTEAFF	TGTGCCAGCAGTTACACCCCGGGGGGACGGAACACTGAAGCTTTCTTT